These T cell receptor beta chains were read from a single sample in a study of cytotoxic CD8 clonotypes in ibrutinib-treated CLL. Only in-frame clones appear in the TCRdb table, and some are missing; sequencing was by immunoSEQ multiplex PCR. The sample has approximately 80,000 clones; roughly 84% are singletons. The sequences come from PBMCs, collected before ibrutinib treatment. Receptor source: a human donor with chronic lymphocytic leukemia. CDR3s include the opening cysteine and the closing phenylalanine or tryptophan. D genes are given only for firm matches. Size tells how often a clone was seen (once, few, many) or the class of an expanded clone, and some rows leave it out.

. | TRBJ2-7 | TRBD2 | TRBV25-1 | TGTGCCAGCAGTGAATGGTCTAGCGGGAGCTACGAGCAGTACTTC | CASSEWSSGSYEQYF
. | TRBJ1-2 | . | TRBV19 | TGTGCCAGTAATATAGTCGGCTATGGCTACACCTTC | CASNIVGYGYTF
once | TRBJ1-2 | . | TRBV6-5 | TGTGCCAGCAACGGCCACTATGGCTACACCTTC | CASNGHYGYTF
. | TRBJ1-1 | . | TRBV19 | TGTGCCAGTAGTAGGGGGTCCATAAGCAACACTGAAGCTTTCTTT | CASSRGSISNTEAFF
. | TRBJ2-7 | . | TRBV4-1 | TGCGCCAGCAGCCGGAAAGGAGGGCCAGGAGTCGACGAGCAGTACTTC | CASSRKGGPGVDEQYF
. | TRBJ2-1 | TRBD2 | TRBV10-2 | TGCGCCAGCAGTGGGGCCCCATGGGCGGGAGGGGGCAATGAGCAGTTCTTC | CASSGAPWAGGGNEQFF
once | TRBJ1-2 | . | TRBV6-4 | TGTGCCAGCAGTGACTCGGGAGACGGGGCGGATGGCTACACCTTC | CASSDSGDGADGYTF
. | TRBJ1-1 | . | TRBV5-1 | TGCGCCAGCAGGTTGACAGGAGATAACACTGAAGCTTTCTTT | CASRLTGDNTEAFF
once | TRBJ2-7 | . | TRBV5-1 | TGCGCCAGCAGCCACTCAGTCGGGACGGGGTACGAGCAGTACTTC | CASSHSVGTGYEQYF
. | TRBJ2-7 | . | TRBV5-1 | TGCGCCAGCAGCTCAGGACAAGGCTTCCGCGGGAACCGAGACGAGCAGTACTTC | CASSSGQGFRGNRDEQYF
few | TRBJ1-2 | . | TRBV25-1 | TGTGCCAGCAGTGAATCCACCCGAGGGGGACGTGGCTACACCTTC | CASSESTRGGRGYTF
many | TRBJ2-6 | . | TRBV7-8 | TGTGCCAGCAGCGGGTCGGGAGCGGATGGGGCCAACGTCCTGACTTTC | CASSGSGADGANVLTF
. | TRBJ2-1 | TRBD1 | TRBV29-1 | TGCAGCGTGGCGAGAGGGACAGGGGCCAATGAGCAGTTCTTC | CSVARGTGANEQFF
few | TRBJ1-5 | . | TRBV5-6 | TGTGCCAGCAGTTCGCGGTTCGGAAATCAGCCCCAGCATTTT | CASSSRFGNQPQHF
. | TRBJ2-7 | . | TRBV7-9 | TGTGCCAGCAGCTTAGGCAGATTCTACGAGCAGTACTTC | CASSLGRFYEQYF
. | TRBJ1-1 | . | TRBV6-1 | TGTGCCAGCAGTGAAGGTCAGGACTACACTGAAGCTTTCTTT | CASSEGQDYTEAFF
. | TRBJ1-1 | . | TRBV4-1 | TGCGCCAGCAGCCAGAATCGAATGCTGTACACTGAAGCTTTCTTT | CASSQNRMLYTEAFF
. | TRBJ2-1 | . | TRBV10-3 | TGTGCCACCTCAGCTGAAGCGGCCTACAATGAGCAGTTCTTC | CATSAEAAYNEQFF
. | TRBJ2-7 | . | TRBV5-1 | TGCGCCAGCAGCTTAGTAAACCTCGTGAGCGAGCAGTACTTC | CASSLVNLVSEQYF
. | TRBJ2-3 | . | TRBV29-1 | TGCAGCGTTGCTTTAGGGGAGAGGACAGATACGCAGTATTTT | CSVALGERTDTQYF
. | TRBJ2-3 | . | TRBV28 | TGTGCCAGCAGTTTTGCGGGAACCACAGATACGCAGTATTTT | CASSFAGTTDTQYF
. | TRBJ1-4 | . | TRBV28 | TGTGCCAGCGCATGGGACCTAAAACTGTTTTTT | CASAWDLKLFF
. | TRBJ1-1 | . | TRBV9 | TGTGCCAGCAGCTTCAGGGGTCCCGACACTGAAGCTTTCTTT | CASSFRGPDTEAFF
. | TRBJ2-2 | TRBD1 | TRBV7-9 | TGTGCCAGCAGCGAACAGGGGACCGGGGAGCTGTTTTTT | CASSEQGTGELFF
. | TRBJ2-7 | TRBD2 | TRBV4-1 | TGCGCCAGCAGCCAAGGCCCTAGCGGGAGCTCCTACGAGCAGTACTTC | CASSQGPSGSSYEQYF
. | TRBJ2-1 | TRBD2 | TRBV11-3 | TGTGCCAGCACCCGGGAGGGGTACAATGAGCAGTTCTTC | CASTREGYNEQFF
. | TRBJ2-1 | TRBD1 | TRBV4-2 | TGTGCCAGCAGCCTCCGGACAGGGGAGTGGCGGGATTCCTACAATGAGCAGTTCTTC | CASSLRTGEWRDSYNEQFF
. | TRBJ2-3 | . | TRBV2 | TGTGCCAGCAGTGAATTCTCGTCAACTAGCACAGATACGCAGTATTTT | CASSEFSSTSTDTQYF